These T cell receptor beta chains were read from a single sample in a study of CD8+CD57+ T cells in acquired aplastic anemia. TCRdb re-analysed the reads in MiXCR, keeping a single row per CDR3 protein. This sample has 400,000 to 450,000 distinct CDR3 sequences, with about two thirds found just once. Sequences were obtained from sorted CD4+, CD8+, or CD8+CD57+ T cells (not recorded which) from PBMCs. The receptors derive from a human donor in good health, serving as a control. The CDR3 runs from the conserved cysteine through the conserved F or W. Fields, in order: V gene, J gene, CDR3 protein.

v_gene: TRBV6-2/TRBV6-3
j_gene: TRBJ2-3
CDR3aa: CASVPGTSGVYTDTQYF

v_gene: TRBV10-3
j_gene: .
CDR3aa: CASSVATRTILYEQFF

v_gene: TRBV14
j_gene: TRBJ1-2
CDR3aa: CASSQGPGWVYGYTF

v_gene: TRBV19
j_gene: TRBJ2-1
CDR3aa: CASSIGTLDNEQFF

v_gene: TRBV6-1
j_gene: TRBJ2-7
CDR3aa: CASRLGGQGQYEQYF

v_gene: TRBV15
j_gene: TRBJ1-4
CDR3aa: CATSREGGYAKLFF

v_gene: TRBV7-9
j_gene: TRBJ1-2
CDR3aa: CASSLRGDRVNYGYTF

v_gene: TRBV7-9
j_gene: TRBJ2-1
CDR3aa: CASSTRASNQPQQQFF

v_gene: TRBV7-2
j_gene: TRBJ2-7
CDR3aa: CASSLKGDSYEQYF

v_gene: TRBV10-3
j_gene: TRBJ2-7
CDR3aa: CAIKPAQGDEEYF